Following are 2 T cell receptor beta chains from one sample sequenced in a study of blood T cells in healthy people across ages. The second PCR ran about 6 to 11 cycles with a sample-barcoded 5' primer and J-beta primers. In TCRdb, the 5' RACE reads were re-called with MiXCR into one record per CDR3 protein. The table includes 550,000 to 700,000 distinct CDR3 sequences, 27% detected once. The sequenced sample consisted of blood. These receptor sequences come from a woman between 65 and 79 years old in good health.

In its sample, this clonotype was seen a few times. The chain links TRBV29-1 to TRBJ2-3, with D hard to call. Trimming stripped 7 bases from V and 0 bases from J, with 14 bases between. The CDR3 spans 14 residues. Germline V lookup: CDR1 SQVTM, CDR2 ANQGSEA. In DNA, the CDR3 is TGCAGCGCCTCTGGATTATCTAGCACAGATACGCAGTATTTT. Translating gives CSASGLSSTDTQYF.

V is TRBV20-1 and J is TRBJ2-3, with 9 bases aligning to TRBD2. The ends lost 6 bases at V and 4 bases at J; junction bases unmatched: 8. This CDR3 contains 14 residues. Germline values: CDR1 DFQATT, CDR2 SNEGSKA (reference sequence). As DNA, the CDR3 is TGCAGTGCGGAACCAGCGGGGGGTGCAGATACGCAGTATTTT. Protein product: CSAEPAGGADTQYF.